This TCR beta chain was captured by sequencing in a study of blood T cell repertoires in COVID-19. The CDR3 runs to 13 residues. Trimming removed 2 bases from V and 4 bases from J, with 7 bases in between. The germline gives CDR1 SGHNT, CDR2 YENEEA. Per the authors' pipeline: Amplification of reference gene primers was used by the study to estimate nucleated cell counts. Sequenced by immunoSEQ multiplex PCR; TCRdb stores in-frame clones only, minus some. V and J calls and clone size are as listed in that table; D and trimming were resolved from the DNA. The data show about 440,000 clones, around 89% seen once. This clone has just one count.

The source material was peripheral blood. The genes are TRBV11-3 and TRBJ2-3, with a weak D call TRBD2 (5 bases). This TCR was sampled from a woman aged 25 to 39 with acute or convalescent COVID-19. The CDR3 region is CASSLSGSDTQYF. CDR3 sequence (DNA): TGTGCCAGCAGCTTATCGGGGTCAGATACGCAGTATTTT.